A selection of T cell receptor beta chains follows, all from one sample in a study of shared clonotypes between healthy human individuals. TCRdb's copy holds only in-frame clones and misses some; the assay was immunoSEQ multiplex PCR. Of 2 million to 3 million clones in the sample, approximately 94% were seen once. Sequences were obtained from naive CD4+ T cells from PBMCs. The receptors here all came from a man in his late teens or twenties in good health. Some clones in this sample may be carry-over from other donors' samples. Each CDR3 is given with its conserved first and last residue. A D gene is named only where the DNA matches it firmly. Size tells how often a clone was seen (once, few, many) or the class of an expanded clone, and some rows leave it out.

v_gene	d_gene	j_gene	abundance	CDR3aa	CDR3nt
TRBV5-1	TRBD2	TRBJ2-7	NA	CASSLVAGVSYEQYF	TGCGCCAGCAGCTTGGTAGCGGGTGTCTCCTACGAGCAGTACTTC
TRBV2	NA	TRBJ2-5	NA	CASNTGQETQYF	TGTGCCAGCAATACGGGACAAGAGACCCAGTACTTC
TRBV9	TRBD2	TRBJ2-2	NA	CASSRPGTSSTTNTGELFF	TGTGCCAGCAGCCGGCCCGGGACTAGTTCAACTACGAACACCGGGGAGCTGTTTTTT
TRBV19	NA	TRBJ2-7	NA	CASSIGTHASWEQYF	TGTGCCAGTAGTATTGGAACCCACGCGTCTTGGGAGCAGTACTTC
TRBV5-1	TRBD1	TRBJ1-4	NA	CASSLQPTGGHNEKLFF	TGCGCCAGCAGCTTGCAACCCACAGGGGGCCATAATGAAAAACTGTTTTTT
TRBV9	NA	TRBJ1-5	NA	CASSVGGSNQPQHF	TGTGCCAGCAGCGTAGGGGGAAGCAATCAGCCCCAGCATTTT
TRBV7-9	NA	TRBJ2-7	NA	CASSLDGDGAYEQYF	TGTGCCAGCAGCTTAGATGGGGACGGTGCCTACGAGCAGTACTTC
TRBV5-1	TRBD2	TRBJ2-3	NA	CASSPSSGRTDTQYF	TGCGCCAGCAGTCCCTCCAGCGGGAGGACAGATACGCAGTATTTT
TRBV5-1	TRBD2	TRBJ2-1	NA	CASSSLAGGVNEQFF	TGCGCCAGCAGCTCTCTAGCGGGTGGGGTAAATGAGCAGTTCTTC
TRBV19	NA	TRBJ2-3	once	CATGLGGVRTDTQYF	TGTGCCACTGGACTGGGGGGAGTTCGTACAGATACGCAGTATTTT
TRBV6-5	NA	TRBJ1-4	NA	CASSYKGNEKLFF	TGTGCCAGCAGTTACAAGGGGAACGAAAAACTGTTTTTT
TRBV7-9	NA	TRBJ2-1	NA	CASSSFLLVNEQFF	TGTGCCAGCAGCTCTTTCCTTCTCGTCAATGAGCAGTTCTTC
TRBV2	NA	TRBJ2-1	NA	CARSGKKGPPGDNEQFF	TGTGCCAGATCCGGAAAGAAGGGCCCCCCCGGTGACAATGAGCAGTTCTTC
TRBV4-3	TRBD2	TRBJ2-3	NA	CASSQAMGLAGGIPDTQYF	TGCGCCAGCAGCCAGGCGATGGGACTAGCGGGAGGTATCCCAGATACGCAGTATTTT
TRBV7-8	NA	TRBJ1-3	once	CASSAVGLRNTIYF	TGTGCCAGCAGCGCGGTGGGCCTCAGAAACACCATATATTTT
TRBV2	NA	TRBJ2-5	NA	CASRAQYF	TGTGCCAGCAGAGCCCAGTACTTC
TRBV5-8	NA	TRBJ2-4	NA	CASSLKGTKNIQYF	TGTGCCAGCAGCTTGAAGGGGACCAAAAACATTCAGTACTTC